This T cell receptor (beta chain) was obtained from a study of T cells expressing NK-cell markers. Comments on this clonotype: The antigen is unknown.

TCRdb reprocessed the 5' RACE reads, with one entry per CDR3 protein and no DNA. The repertoire table contains approximately 380,000 distinct CDR3 sequences. Germline CDR1 is MNHEY and CDR2 is SMNVEV (reference sequence). The CDR3 runs 15 residues. General study results and limits: Certain NKG2C+ T cell clones were expanded, and their HCMV specificity remained unclear.

The origin of this receptor is a man aged 18-70 years in good health. The chain employs TRBV27 and TRBJ2-7. The sequencing input was blood T cells: a sorted CD56 or NKG2C T cell subset, CD4+ or CD8+ T cells, or bulk PBMC T cells (not recorded which). CDR3 region: CASSLDGQDSYEQYF.